This T cell receptor (beta chain) was recorded in a study of patients and donors after allogeneic stem cell transplantation (TCRdb year 2020). About this clonotype itself: It lacks a known antigen. The CDR3 end shows no conserved phenylalanine or tryptophan, and so a read error is likely.

A total of 11 residues make up the CDR3, ends included. The sequence is cut down to CDR3 DNA, 33 bases in frame from base 1. V loses 3 bases of germline sequence and J loses 8 bases, and the interval between the two ends is 5 bases. Libraries were prepared through RT-PCR. Instrument on record: NextSeq 550. The public reads were reanalyzed by TCRdb: fastp trimming at Q25, MiXCR alignment, in-frame beta chains only. Each CDR3 protein appears once, grouped with its most common genes and DNA. The sample has around 200,000 distinct CDR3 sequences on record, around 40% of them singletons. The ten largest clones add up to approximately 10% of the sample.

The TCR originated in a human donor who was either an allogeneic HSCT recipient or a stem cell or donor lymphocyte infusion donor (not recorded which). It is not recorded whose cells these are; they may come from a transplant donor. The chain links TRBV12-3 or TRBV12-4 with TRBJ1-5; confidence is insufficient to name the D gene. The material sequenced was blood, either unsorted or a sorted T cell fraction (not recorded which). The nucleotides read TGTGCCAGCAGTTTTGGGGAGCCCCAGCATTCT. This gives the protein CASSFGEPQHS.